The rows below give T cell receptor beta chains drawn from one sample of a study of vaccination and CD4 T cells after COVID-19. A single record per CDR3 protein comes from TCRdb applying MiXCR to the PCR reads. The repertoire holds 9,000 to 13,000 distinct CDR3 sequences, with 20% to 30% as singletons. For these TCRs, the target antigens are not known. The sequencing here drew on CD4+ T cells from blood, cultured in vitro, taken before SARS-CoV-2 vaccination. The receptors stem from a human donor who received a COVID-19 vaccine. CDR3s include the opening cysteine and the closing phenylalanine or tryptophan. Each record gives: clone size, D gene, V gene, J gene, CDR3 DNA, CDR3 protein. The D gene is left open where the match is weak. Where a row states a size, it is once, few, many or the class of an expanded clone; other rows omit it.

abundance: -
d_gene: TRBD1
v_gene: TRBV19
j_gene: TRBJ1-2
CDR3nt: TGTGCCAGTAGTGCCGCCGGGACAGAGGTTTGGGGCTACACCTTC
CDR3aa: CASSAAGTEVWGYTF

abundance: few
d_gene: -
v_gene: TRBV6-5
j_gene: TRBJ1-3
CDR3nt: TGTGCCAGCAGTTCCCAGCGGCGCCCGGTCGGAAACACCATATATTTT
CDR3aa: CASSSQRRPVGNTIYF

abundance: few
d_gene: -
v_gene: TRBV7-3
j_gene: TRBJ2-5
CDR3nt: TGTGCCAGCAGCCCAGGACCCAACCAAGAGACCCAGTACTTC
CDR3aa: CASSPGPNQETQYF

abundance: few
d_gene: TRBD1
v_gene: TRBV20-1
j_gene: TRBJ1-1
CDR3nt: TGCAGTGCTCCCGGGGGAGGGGGCCCGGACACTGAAGCTTTCTTT
CDR3aa: CSAPGGGGPDTEAFF

abundance: -
d_gene: -
v_gene: TRBV12-3/TRBV12-4
j_gene: TRBJ1-2
CDR3nt: TGTGCCAGCAATTACCTCAGGGGAAACTATGGCTACACCTTC
CDR3aa: CASNYLRGNYGYTF

abundance: -
d_gene: TRBD1
v_gene: TRBV7-8
j_gene: TRBJ2-7
CDR3nt: TGTGCCAGCAGCTTAGTAGGGGACAGCTCCTACGAGCAGTACTTC
CDR3aa: CASSLVGDSSYEQYF

abundance: -
d_gene: TRBD1
v_gene: TRBV10-3
j_gene: TRBJ1-1
CDR3nt: TGTGCCAGCATAGGACAGGGAAGGAACACTGAAGCTTTCTTT
CDR3aa: CASIGQGRNTEAFF

abundance: -
d_gene: -
v_gene: TRBV5-1
j_gene: TRBJ2-3
CDR3nt: TGCGCCAGCAGCACCGGACACTTCACAGATACGCAGTATTTT
CDR3aa: CASSTGHFTDTQYF

abundance: few
d_gene: -
v_gene: TRBV6-5
j_gene: TRBJ1-6
CDR3nt: TGTGCCAGCAGTTACAGGTCCCCCGACGTCTCCTATAATTCACCCCTCCACTTT
CDR3aa: CASSYRSPDVSYNSPLHF

abundance: few
d_gene: TRBD2
v_gene: TRBV10-3
j_gene: TRBJ2-1
CDR3nt: TGTGCCATCAGTGAGTCTGCGACTAGCGGGGGCCTGGTCGAGCAGTTCTTC
CDR3aa: CAISESATSGGLVEQFF

abundance: -
d_gene: -
v_gene: TRBV19
j_gene: TRBJ1-3
CDR3nt: TGTGCCAGCATCCCAGCCGGACACTCTGGAAACACCATATATTTT
CDR3aa: CASIPAGHSGNTIYF

abundance: few
d_gene: -
v_gene: TRBV5-6
j_gene: TRBJ1-2
CDR3nt: TGTGCCAGCAGCTTGGTGGGAATTGGGGATCGAGGCTACACCTTC
CDR3aa: CASSLVGIGDRGYTF

abundance: few
d_gene: TRBD2
v_gene: TRBV12-3/TRBV12-4
j_gene: TRBJ2-4
CDR3nt: TGTGCCAGCAGTTCCGGACTAGGGGTAGCCAAAAACATTCAGTACTTC
CDR3aa: CASSSGLGVAKNIQYF

abundance: few
d_gene: -
v_gene: TRBV25-1
j_gene: TRBJ1-1
CDR3nt: TGTGCCAGCACCCCGTCGGGGAAGAACACTGAAGCTTTCTTT
CDR3aa: CASTPSGKNTEAFF

abundance: -
d_gene: -
v_gene: TRBV6-5
j_gene: TRBJ2-7
CDR3nt: TGTGCCAGCAGTTACCACAGGGTCGACGAGCAGTACTTC
CDR3aa: CASSYHRVDEQYF

abundance: -
d_gene: -
v_gene: TRBV6-1
j_gene: TRBJ2-4
CDR3nt: TGTGCCAGCAACCGAGGGGGAGAACTAGCCAAAAACATTCAGTACTTC
CDR3aa: CASNRGGELAKNIQYF

abundance: -
d_gene: -
v_gene: TRBV5-3
j_gene: TRBJ1-3
CDR3nt: TGTGCCAGAAGCTTACGGGGAGTTGGAAACACCATATATTTT
CDR3aa: CARSLRGVGNTIYF

abundance: few
d_gene: TRBD2
v_gene: TRBV6-5
j_gene: TRBJ2-3
CDR3nt: TGTGCCAGCAGTTACCGGCTAGCGGGGGGCTCGGAGTATTTT
CDR3aa: CASSYRLAGGSEYF

abundance: few
d_gene: TRBD2
v_gene: TRBV7-9
j_gene: TRBJ2-2
CDR3nt: TGTGCCAGCAGCACGGCTCGACTAGCGGGGGGGAAGAACACCGGGGAGCTGTTTTTT
CDR3aa: CASSTARLAGGKNTGELFF

abundance: few
d_gene: -
v_gene: TRBV29-1
j_gene: TRBJ2-6
CDR3nt: TGCAGCGTTCGCCCCTCTGGGGCCAACGTCCTGACTTTC
CDR3aa: CSVRPSGANVLTF

abundance: -
d_gene: TRBD2
v_gene: TRBV5-4
j_gene: TRBJ2-7
CDR3nt: TGTGCCAGCAGCGCCCCTAGCGGGGGGGCCTACGAGCAGTACTTC
CDR3aa: CASSAPSGGAYEQYF

abundance: few
d_gene: -
v_gene: TRBV10-3
j_gene: TRBJ1-1
CDR3nt: TGTGCCATCAGTGAGTGGGGGGTTGGGACTGAAGCTTTCTTT
CDR3aa: CAISEWGVGTEAFF

abundance: -
d_gene: -
v_gene: TRBV11-2
j_gene: TRBJ2-2
CDR3nt: TGTGCCAGCAGCTTAGTTCGCCCCGGGGAGCTGTTTTTT
CDR3aa: CASSLVRPGELFF

abundance: -
d_gene: TRBD2
v_gene: TRBV6-2/TRBV6-3
j_gene: TRBJ2-2
CDR3nt: TGTGCCAGCAGTAAATTCGGGGGGACTCACACCGGGGAGCTGTTTTTT
CDR3aa: CASSKFGGTHTGELFF

abundance: few
d_gene: -
v_gene: TRBV6-1
j_gene: TRBJ1-2
CDR3nt: TGTGCCAGCAAGAAGCCGGGCGATACTAACTATGGCTACACCTTC
CDR3aa: CASKKPGDTNYGYTF

abundance: few
d_gene: -
v_gene: TRBV6-1
j_gene: TRBJ1-3
CDR3nt: TGTGCCAGCTGGGAGCAGGGGCAGACTGGAAACACCATATATTTT
CDR3aa: CASWEQGQTGNTIYF

abundance: -
d_gene: TRBD2
v_gene: TRBV19
j_gene: TRBJ2-4
CDR3nt: TGTGCCAGTGGACTAGCGTCATCAGGGGGAAACATTCAGTACTTC
CDR3aa: CASGLASSGGNIQYF

abundance: medium-sized
d_gene: -
v_gene: TRBV20-1
j_gene: TRBJ1-2
CDR3nt: TGCAGTGCTAGACCGCCGGGGGGTTGGGACTATGGCTACACCTTC
CDR3aa: CSARPPGGWDYGYTF

abundance: -
d_gene: TRBD1
v_gene: TRBV9
j_gene: TRBJ1-6
CDR3nt: TGTGCCAGCAGCGTGGGGGACAGGGGCAATTCACCCCTCCACTTT
CDR3aa: CASSVGDRGNSPLHF

abundance: -
d_gene: -
v_gene: TRBV24-1
j_gene: TRBJ1-1
CDR3nt: TGTGCCACCAGTTTAGAGGGAGGCACTGAAGCTTTCTTT
CDR3aa: CATSLEGGTEAFF

abundance: -
d_gene: TRBD2
v_gene: TRBV6-4
j_gene: TRBJ2-1
CDR3nt: TGTGCCAGCAGTGTTGGGGGGGACCACAATGAGCAGTTCTTC
CDR3aa: CASSVGGDHNEQFF

abundance: medium-sized
d_gene: -
v_gene: TRBV20-1
j_gene: TRBJ2-3
CDR3nt: TGCAGTGCTAGAGATATAGTTGACTGGCGCTCCACAGATACGCAGTATTTT
CDR3aa: CSARDIVDWRSTDTQYF

abundance: -
d_gene: TRBD1
v_gene: TRBV25-1
j_gene: TRBJ1-3
CDR3nt: TGTGCCAGCAGTCCCGGGGACAGCAGACACTCTGGAAACACCATATATTTT
CDR3aa: CASSPGDSRHSGNTIYF

abundance: few
d_gene: -
v_gene: TRBV28
j_gene: TRBJ1-4
CDR3nt: TGTGCCAGCAGTTCTCTGGGTGGGGCAACTAATGAAAAACTGTTTTTT
CDR3aa: CASSSLGGATNEKLFF

abundance: -
d_gene: TRBD1
v_gene: TRBV10-3
j_gene: TRBJ2-1
CDR3nt: TGTGCCACCAGTGGGGACAGACTCTATGAGCAGTTCTTC
CDR3aa: CATSGDRLYEQFF

abundance: large
d_gene: TRBD2
v_gene: TRBV7-4
j_gene: TRBJ2-7
CDR3nt: TGTGCCAGCAGCGGACGGACTAGCGGGGGTTACGAGCAGTACTTC
CDR3aa: CASSGRTSGGYEQYF

abundance: few
d_gene: TRBD1
v_gene: TRBV6-1
j_gene: TRBJ1-6
CDR3nt: TGTGCCAGCAGCCGGGACAGAAAGAATTCACCCCTCCACTTT
CDR3aa: CASSRDRKNSPLHF

abundance: -
d_gene: TRBD2
v_gene: TRBV30
j_gene: TRBJ2-5
CDR3nt: TGTGCGGGTGCACTAGCGGGGGGAGAGACCCAGTACTTC
CDR3aa: CAGALAGGETQYF

abundance: -
d_gene: -
v_gene: TRBV4-1
j_gene: TRBJ1-2
CDR3nt: TGCGCCAGCAGCCAACCGGCCAGAGGGACCAGCTATGGCTACACCTTC
CDR3aa: CASSQPARGTSYGYTF

abundance: -
d_gene: TRBD1
v_gene: TRBV5-1
j_gene: TRBJ2-7
CDR3nt: TGCGCCAGCAGCTTGGGTCTTGCAGGGGGCGAGCAGTACTTC
CDR3aa: CASSLGLAGGEQYF

abundance: -
d_gene: TRBD2
v_gene: TRBV4-1
j_gene: TRBJ2-5
CDR3nt: TGCGCCAGCAGCCAAGTTCCTAGCGGGGAAGAGACCCAGTACTTC
CDR3aa: CASSQVPSGEETQYF

abundance: -
d_gene: TRBD2
v_gene: TRBV5-1
j_gene: TRBJ2-5
CDR3nt: TGCGCCAGCAGCTTGGGGGGCACTAGCGGGGGTCAAGAGACCCAGTACTTC
CDR3aa: CASSLGGTSGGQETQYF

abundance: medium-sized
d_gene: -
v_gene: TRBV15
j_gene: TRBJ1-2
CDR3nt: TGTGCCACCAGCAGAGACAGGGCGACTAACTATGGCTACACCTTC
CDR3aa: CATSRDRATNYGYTF

abundance: few
d_gene: -
v_gene: TRBV6-4
j_gene: TRBJ2-7
CDR3nt: TGTGCCAGCAACCCACAGGACTCCTACGAGCAGTACTTC
CDR3aa: CASNPQDSYEQYF

abundance: -
d_gene: -
v_gene: TRBV7-6
j_gene: TRBJ2-5
CDR3nt: TGTGCCAGCAGCTTGCGGGGTTTGGGGGAGACCCAGTACTTC
CDR3aa: CASSLRGLGETQYF

abundance: -
d_gene: -
v_gene: TRBV19
j_gene: TRBJ2-3
CDR3nt: TGTGCCAGTAGTGCCGGGAAGCCCACAGATACGCAGTATTTT
CDR3aa: CASSAGKPTDTQYF

abundance: once
d_gene: -
v_gene: TRBV12-5
j_gene: TRBJ2-3
CDR3nt: TGTGCTAGTGGTTCTCGCACAGATACGCAGTATTTT
CDR3aa: CASGSRTDTQYF

abundance: medium-sized
d_gene: -
v_gene: TRBV24-1
j_gene: TRBJ1-5
CDR3nt: TGTGCCACCAGTGGTTTGGGGGCAGGCAATCAGCCCCAGCATTTT
CDR3aa: CATSGLGAGNQPQHF

abundance: few
d_gene: TRBD1
v_gene: TRBV7-9
j_gene: TRBJ2-5
CDR3nt: TGTGCCAGCAGCCGACGCGGACAGGGAGAAGAGACCCAGTACTTC
CDR3aa: CASSRRGQGEETQYF

abundance: -
d_gene: TRBD1
v_gene: TRBV15
j_gene: TRBJ2-7
CDR3nt: TGTGCCACCAGCAGAGAACGACAGGGGGCCTACGAGCAGTACTTC
CDR3aa: CATSRERQGAYEQYF

abundance: -
d_gene: -
v_gene: TRBV29-1
j_gene: TRBJ2-2
CDR3nt: TGCAGCGTTGACGGTCTGAACACCGGGGAGCTGTTTTTT
CDR3aa: CSVDGLNTGELFF

abundance: few
d_gene: TRBD1
v_gene: TRBV12-3/TRBV12-4
j_gene: TRBJ1-1
CDR3nt: TGTGCCAGCAGTCGACAGGGGTTAGGCACTGAAGCTTTCTTT
CDR3aa: CASSRQGLGTEAFF

abundance: few
d_gene: -
v_gene: TRBV7-2
j_gene: TRBJ2-3
CDR3nt: TGTGCCAGCAGCTTAGATCGGGCGGGACCGGATACGCAGTATTTT
CDR3aa: CASSLDRAGPDTQYF

abundance: -
d_gene: -
v_gene: TRBV30
j_gene: TRBJ1-1
CDR3nt: TGTGCCTCACGTCAGCGGGGGCCGGGCACTGAAGCTTTCTTT
CDR3aa: CASRQRGPGTEAFF

abundance: -
d_gene: -
v_gene: TRBV6-1
j_gene: TRBJ1-5
CDR3nt: TGTGCCAGCAGTGAAGCGCAGTGTGGACAGCCCCAGCATTTT
CDR3aa: CASSEAQCGQPQHF

abundance: few
d_gene: -
v_gene: TRBV14
j_gene: TRBJ2-5
CDR3nt: TGTGCCAGCAGCCAAGGAGAGATGTTACAAGAGACCCAGTACTTC
CDR3aa: CASSQGEMLQETQYF

abundance: -
d_gene: TRBD1
v_gene: TRBV6-1
j_gene: TRBJ1-6
CDR3nt: TGTGCCAGCAACCCGGGACAGAATAATTCACCCCTCCACTTT
CDR3aa: CASNPGQNNSPLHF